This passage covers 14 T cell receptor beta chains from one sample sequenced in a study of T cells after yellow fever vaccination. TCRdb passed the 5' RACE reads through MiXCR, listing each CDR3 protein once. The sample lists approximately 300,000 distinct CDR3 sequences; 6.5% to 8.5% were seen once. Source: PBMCs, taken roughly 46 days after the first yellow fever vaccination. Receptors were obtained from a man in his late teens or twenties who received the YFV17D yellow fever vaccine.

This clonotype was seen ten or more times. This rearrangement joins TRBV7-2 to TRBJ1-2, with D possibly being TRBD1 (5 bases). The CDR3 covers 13 residues. The V gene's germline CDR1 is SGHTA and CDR2 FQGNSA. The V end lost 5 bases, the J end lost 0 bases, and 7 bases lay between the germline ends. The CDR3 protein is CASSATANYGYTF. The CDR3 DNA reads TGTGCCAGCAGCGCGACAGCTAACTATGGCTACACCTTC.

This chain joins TRBV7-2 and TRBJ2-1; no firm D call. V was pared by 1 base and J by 9 bases, with 16 bases between. The CDR3 has 15 amino acids. Germline-derived CDR1 and CDR2 are SGHTA and FQGNSA. The CDR3 sequence is CASSLGQMLYSEQFF. The CDR3 DNA follows: TGTGCCAGCAGCTTAGGGCAGATGTTATATTCTGAGCAGTTCTTC. The whole variable domain, filled in from reference TRBV7-2 and TRBJ2-1, reads GAGVSQSPSNKVTEKGKDVELRCDPISGHTALYWYRQSLGQGLEFLIYFQGNSAPDKSGLPSDRFSAERTGGSVSTLTIQRTQQEDSAVYLCASSLGQMLYSEQFFGPGTRLTVL.

This clonotype was recorded a few times. V usage is TRBV11-2 and J usage is TRBJ2-5, with 12 bases identical to TRBD2. After removal of 5 bases from V and 5 bases from J, the junction contained 15 bases not matched to a gene. The CDR3 totals 18 residues. In germline, CDR1 is SGHAT, CDR2 FQNNGV. The CDR3 region has the DNA TGTGCCAGCAGCCAACAAAGCCCTCTAGCGGGGGGGATCGAGACCCAGTACTTC. Protein: CASSQQSPLAGGIETQYF.

The CDR3 DNA reads as TGTGCCAGCAGCCAAGCCCGGGACGCAGGAGGGACCCAGTACTTC. Translation gives CASSQARDAGGTQYF. The chain links TRBV4-2 to TRBJ2-5, with D perhaps TRBD1 or TRBD2 (5 bases each). The CDR3 spans 15 residues. The V gene's germline CDR1 is LGHNA and CDR2 YNFKEQ. V was pared by 1 base and J by 7 bases, with 16 bases between.

This clonotype was counted ten times or more. The chain links TRBV4-2 to TRBJ2-5; 8 bases agree with TRBD2. CDR1 is LGHNA, CDR2 YNFKEQ, per germline. The junction had 10 bases not matched to a gene; V was cut back by 0 bases and J by 4 bases. The CDR3 runs to 17 residues. The CDR3 protein is CASSQEPAGVFGETQYF. In DNA form, the CDR3 reads TGTGCCAGCAGCCAAGAACCAGCGGGGGTGTTTGGAGAGACCCAGTACTTC.

This clonotype was counted many times. The chain employs TRBV5-1 and TRBJ2-2; 8 nucleotides agree with TRBD2. The CDR3 is 18 amino acids. Germline V lookup: CDR1 SGHRS, CDR2 YFSETQ. V lost 4 bases to trimming and J lost 5 bases; unmatched junction nucleotides: 16. The chain's CDR3 is CASSIRPISGGSTGELFF. For the CDR3, the DNA is TGCGCCAGCAGCATACGACCGATATCGGGGGGGAGTACCGGGGAGCTGTTTTTT.

This clonotype was picked up a small number of times. This sequence joins TRBV20-1 and TRBJ1-5; D is uncertain. Germline CDR1 reads DFQATT; CDR2 reads SNEGSKA (reference sequence). The germline V and J ends were trimmed by 0 bases and 7 bases, with 16 bases remaining between them. The length of the CDR3 is 15 residues. CDR3 bases: TGCAGTGCTAGAGATTCCTTTTCAGTCCTACAGCCCCAGCATTTT. It encodes CSARDSFSVLQPQHF.

This clonotype was seen only a few times. The chain joins TRBV19 to TRBJ2-7; 8 nucleotides match TRBD1. V shed 6 bases, J shed 6 bases, and the junction held 7 bases outside the gene matches. CDR1 LNHDA and CDR2 SQIVND come from the germline V gene (reference sequence). The CDR3 spans 13 residues. CDR3 sequence reads: CASSPTGVGEQYF. The CDR3 nucleotides read TGTGCCAGTAGCCCGACAGGGGTTGGCGAGCAGTACTTC.

This clonotype was observed many times. The chain carries TRBV20-1 and TRBJ2-7; D is perhaps TRBD2 (5 bases). The germline CDR1 and CDR2 sequences are DFQATT and SNEGSKA (reference sequence). Trimming took 0 bases from V and 8 from J, leaving 11 bases between them. CDR3 length equals 12 residues. CDR3 nucleotides: TGCAGTGCTAGAGATCGGGGATCCAAGCAGTACGTC. Translation: CSARDRGSKQYV.

The CDR3 loop is CASRGSGAGYEQYV. The CDR3 region has the DNA TGTGCCAGCAGGGGTTCAGGGGCAGGCTACGAGCAGTACGTC. The rearrangement links TRBV28 to TRBJ2-7, with D perhaps matching TRBD1 (6 bases). The CDR3 contains 14 residues. V lost 6 bases to trimming and J lost 3 bases, with 15 bases between them. Germline loops: CDR1 MDHEN, CDR2 SYDVKM.

There are a few counts of this clonotype. The chain links TRBV4-2 to TRBJ2-5, with 8 nucleotides matching TRBD1. The CDR3 has 14 amino acids. CDR1 and CDR2 (germline): LGHNA, YNFKEQ. J was trimmed by 4 bases and V by 3 bases; bases with no gene match: 4. The CDR3 DNA is TGTGCCAGCAGCCATGAGGACAGGGCAGAGACCCAGTACTTC. This encodes CASSHEDRAETQYF.

This clonotype was found many times. V gene TRBV11-2 combines with J gene TRBJ2-5, with D unresolved. Germline CDR1 is SGHAT and CDR2 is FQNNGV. With 5 bases removed from V and 5 bases from J, the gap between germline ends came to 12 bases. The length of the CDR3 is 13 residues. For the CDR3, the DNA is TGTGCCAGCAGCCTTTCAGGTTCGGAGACCCAGTACTTC. Translation: CASSLSGSETQYF.

This clonotype was picked up many times. V and J are TRBV3-1 and TRBJ2-2; 8 nucleotides match TRBD1. The CDR3 is made up of 16 amino acids. Germline V CDR1 and CDR2: LGHDT, YNNKEL (reference sequence). With 5 bases clipped from V and 5 bases from J, the junction kept 10 bases outside the gene matches. The CDR3 DNA follows: TGTGCCAGCAGCGACTCTACAGGGGGTTGGACCGGGGAGCTGTTTTTT. Translated: CASSDSTGGWTGELFF.

This clonotype was seen only a few times. A clone one base away is much larger, so this may be a read error. The gene calls are TRBV12-3 or TRBV12-4 and TRBJ2-3; D unresolved. The CDR3 is made up of 13 amino acids. Trimming removed 0 bases at V and 2 bases at J, with 3 bases between. CDR3 bases: TGTGCCAGCAGTTTAGCGGCCACAGATACGCAGTATTTT. This sequence encodes CASSLAATDTQYF.